These 16 T cell receptor beta chains originate from one sample sequenced in a study of molecular identifiers for immune sequencing clone quantification. MiXCR was run by TCRdb on the PCR reads, yielding one entry per CDR3 protein. The table lists a few hundred thousand distinct CDR3 sequences, around a fifth of them singletons. Sequencing was done on a sample of naive CD8+ T cells from blood, with Jurkat cell RNA spiked in. The subset: FACS-sorted CD8+CD4-CCR7+CD45RA+ naive T cells. The receptors derive from a human donor in good health. Some libraries in this study had Jurkat cell RNA spiked in.

Comments on this clonotype: One base away lies a much larger clone, so this may be a sequencing read error. This rearrangement joins TRBV19 to TRBJ2-2, with D perhaps matching TRBD2 (6 bases). The CDR3 consists of 14 residues. CDR1 and CDR2 (germline): LNHDA, SQIVND (reference sequence). Trimming shortened V by 7 bases and J by 5 bases, and 14 bases separated the two germline ends. CDR3 in amino acids: CASNLCRGTGELFF. CDR3 DNA sequence: TGTGCCAGTAATTTGTGTCGGGGGACCGGGGAGCTGTTTTTT.

This clonotype was recorded a few times. The chain couples TRBV4-1 to TRBJ2-7; 8 nucleotides line up with TRBD2. The junction had 10 bases not matched to a gene; V was cut back by 3 bases and J by 3 bases. This CDR3 region has 16 residues. The germline CDR1 and CDR2 sequences are MGHRA and YSYEKL. The CDR3: CASSHPVGSGDYEQYF. The CDR3 bases are TGCGCCAGCAGCCACCCGGTCGGTAGCGGGGACTACGAGCAGTACTTC.

This clonotype came up many times. The chain recombines TRBV30 with TRBJ2-5, with D unresolved. This CDR3 is built from 14 residues. V dropped 5 bases and J dropped 5 bases, with 18 bases sitting between them. The V gene's germline CDR1 is GTSNPN and CDR2 SVGIG (reference sequence). The CDR3 region is CAWETIAAAETQYF. DNA for the CDR3: TGTGCCTGGGAAACCATTGCCGCGGCCGAGACCCAGTACTTC.

This clonotype showed up just a few times. The rearrangement joins TRBV15 to TRBJ1-2, with D uncertain. V was pared by 0 bases and J by 6 bases, with 14 bases between. The germline CDR1 and CDR2 sequences are LNHNV and YYDKDF (reference sequence). The length of the CDR3 is 15 residues. CDR3 DNA sequence: TGTGCCACCAGCAGAGATCGAAGCCGGCTGGATGGCTACACCTTC. This translates into CATSRDRSRLDGYTF.

This clonotype was seen more than once but under ten times. The rearrangement joins TRBV4-2 to TRBJ1-1; D remains ambiguous. This CDR3 comprises 15 residues. The V end was cut by 1 base, the J end by 8 bases, with 17 bases between. In germline, CDR1 is LGHNA, CDR2 YNFKEQ. The CDR3 protein is CASSQVREGFPEAFF. CDR3 nucleotide sequence: TGTGCCAGCAGCCAAGTTCGAGAAGGATTCCCGGAAGCTTTCTTT.

This clonotype was seen many times. V is TRBV7-2 and J is TRBJ2-3; 12 nucleotides agree with TRBD2. This CDR3 spans 17 amino acids. In germline, CDR1 is SGHTA, CDR2 FQGNSA. The V segment lost 6 bases and the J segment 6 bases; nucleotides outside the gene matches: 13. The CDR3 loop is CASSRTSGLAGMDTQYF. In DNA, the CDR3 is TGTGCCAGCAGTCGAACCAGCGGACTAGCGGGGATGGATACGCAGTATTTT.

There are a few counts of this clonotype. This chain uses TRBV19 with TRBJ1-5; D possibly corresponds to TRBD1 (6 bases). Germline V CDR1 and CDR2: LNHDA, SQIVND (reference sequence). Trimming took 2 bases from V and 1 from J, leaving 9 bases between them. The CDR3 has 15 residues. The CDR3 reads CASSIYGGSNQPQHF. CDR3 coding DNA: TGTGCCAGTAGTATATATGGGGGCAGCAATCAGCCCCAGCATTTT.

This clonotype was seen repeatedly, ten times or more. The chain couples TRBV10-3 to TRBJ2-3; 7 positions agree with TRBD2. V gave up 3 bases and J gave up 1 base; unmatched junction bases: 7. The V gene's germline CDR1 is ENHRY and CDR2 SYGVKD. The CDR3 covers 16 residues. CDR3 protein: CAISEITSDGTDTQYF. CDR3 DNA: TGTGCCATCAGTGAAATTACTAGCGACGGCACAGATACGCAGTATTTT.

In this sample, this clonotype turned up a few times. The CDR3 here is CAISDRDFQETQYF. DNA of the CDR3: TGTGCCATCAGCGACCGGGACTTCCAAGAGACCCAGTACTTC. This chain uses TRBV10-3 with TRBJ2-5, with D perhaps TRBD2 (6 bases). The V gene's germline CDR1 is ENHRY and CDR2 SYGVKD. This CDR3 has 14 amino acids. Trimming took off 6 bases at V and 1 base at J, with 12 bases between the two ends.

The rearrangement joins TRBV6-2 or TRBV6-3 to TRBJ2-5; D not certain. Trimming removed 2 bases at V and 3 bases at J, with 13 bases between. This CDR3 has 15 residues. CDR1 is MNHEY and CDR2 is SVGEGT in the germline V gene. CDR3 sequence (DNA): TGTGCCAGCAGTTACAGGTACTATAAGGAAGAGACCCAGTACTTC. This encodes CASSYRYYKEETQYF.

Many counts were recorded for this clonotype. This sequence joins TRBV28 and TRBJ2-3; 10 bases are a match to TRBD2. This CDR3 is 17 amino acids long. V shed 2 bases, J shed 2 bases, and the junction held 7 bases outside the gene matches. The germline CDR1 and CDR2 sequences are MDHEN and SYDVKM. CDR3 DNA sequence: TGTGCCAGCAGTTTAGATACTAGCGGGACCTACACAGATACGCAGTATTTT. It is translated as CASSLDTSGTYTDTQYF.

This clonotype was recorded a few times. The V gene is TRBV7-9, the J gene TRBJ2-1; possibly TRBD1 or TRBD2 for D (5 bases each). V dropped 1 base and J dropped 7 bases, with 11 bases sitting between them. Germline V gene sequence: CDR1 SEHNR, CDR2 FQNEAQ (reference sequence). This CDR3 is built from 14 residues. Here the CDR3 reads CASSLDGTENEQFF. Written as DNA, the CDR3 is TGTGCCAGCAGCTTAGACGGGACCGAGAATGAGCAGTTCTTC.

This clonotype appeared many times. The chain carries TRBV6-6 and TRBJ1-5, with no clear D. In germline, CDR1 is MNHNY, CDR2 SVGAGI (reference sequence). The V and J ends lost 3 bases and 4 bases respectively, with 4 bases between them. The CDR3 is 12 amino acids. CDR3 amino acids: CASSYRNQPQHF. As DNA, the CDR3 is TGTGCCAGCAGTTATCGGAATCAGCCCCAGCATTTT.

This clonotype was counted ten times or more. This sequence joins TRBV18 and TRBJ2-7, with D perhaps TRBD1 (6 bases). Looked up from germline, CDR1 is KGHSH and CDR2 is LQKENI. The CDR3 is made up of 16 amino acids. The ends were cut back, 3 bases at V and 2 bases at J, with 17 bases in the middle. CDR3 coding DNA: TGTGCCAGCTCACCGCCGGGACAACCGGCCGCCTACGAGCAGTACTTC. Protein sequence: CASSPPGQPAAYEQYF.

This clonotype appeared many times. The chain employs TRBV7-9 and TRBJ2-3, with 7 positions matching TRBD1. CDR1 and CDR2 (germline): SEHNR, FQNEAQ (reference sequence). Losses at the gene ends were 0 bases for V and 5 bases for J; bases not matched to a gene: 5. The CDR3 spans 15 residues. In DNA, the CDR3 is TGTGCCAGCAGCTTAGCCGGCACAGGGGAAGATACGCAGTATTTT. Translating it yields CASSLAGTGEDTQYF.

The sample holds a few counts of this clonotype. This chain links TRBV24-1 with TRBJ2-2; 14 bases fit TRBD2. Looked up from germline, CDR1 is KGHDR and CDR2 is SFDVKD. CDR3 size: 18 residues. V shed 3 bases, J shed 6 bases, and the junction held 8 bases outside the gene matches. The CDR3 DNA is TGTGCCACCAGTGATAGGAGACTAGCGGGAGGGCGCGCCGGGGAGCTGTTTTTT. Translation gives CATSDRRLAGGRAGELFF.